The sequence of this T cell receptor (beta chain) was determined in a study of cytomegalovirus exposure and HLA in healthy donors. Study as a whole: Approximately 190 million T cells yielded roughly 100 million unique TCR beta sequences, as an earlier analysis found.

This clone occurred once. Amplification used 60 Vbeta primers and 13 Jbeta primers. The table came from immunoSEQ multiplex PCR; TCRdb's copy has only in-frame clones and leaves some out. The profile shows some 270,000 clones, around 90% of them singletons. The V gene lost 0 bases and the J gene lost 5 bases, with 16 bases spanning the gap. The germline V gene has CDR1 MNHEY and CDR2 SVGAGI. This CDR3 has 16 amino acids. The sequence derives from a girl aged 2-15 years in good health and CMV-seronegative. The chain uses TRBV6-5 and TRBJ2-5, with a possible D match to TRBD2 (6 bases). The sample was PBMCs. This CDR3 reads CASSYSRSGSGETQYF. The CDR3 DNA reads TGTGCCAGCAGTTACTCAAGGTCCGGGAGTGGGGAGACCCAGTACTTC.